The rows below give T cell receptor beta chains drawn from one sample of a study of T-cell reconstitution after alpha-beta-depleted transplantation in children. TCRdb ran MiXCR on the PCR reads and lists one entry per CDR3 protein. The repertoire holds approximately 490,000 distinct CDR3 sequences, with around an eighth as singletons. The sample here was PBMCs from the stem cell graft donor, taken from the stem cell graft. The source of these receptors is a human donor who donated a stem cell graft to a child with combined immunodeficiency. Both conserved end residues are part of each CDR3. The D gene is left open where the match is weak. Some rows have no size entry. The others give once, few or many, or a class for an expanded clone.

v_call	clone_size	cdr3_length	j_call	d_call	cdr3_nt	cdr3_aa
TRBV12-3/TRBV12-4	many	11	TRBJ2-3	.	TGTGCCAGCAAACTCACAGATACGCAGTATTTT	CASKLTDTQYF
TRBV11-2	many	18	TRBJ2-3	.	TGTGCCAGCAGCTTAGGGGTTGGGCTAGCAGCCTTCACAGATACGCAGTATTTT	CASSLGVGLAAFTDTQYF
TRBV7-7	.	12	TRBJ2-5	.	TGTGCTAGCAGCTTTGATCAAGAGACCCAGTACTTC	CASSFDQETQYF
TRBV2	few	12	TRBJ1-1	.	TGTGCCAGCGCGAGGGGAAGCACTGAAGCTTTCTTT	CASARGSTEAFF
TRBV6-5	many	16	TRBJ2-3	.	TGTGCCAGCAGTTACTCGGGGGGGCGATCCGCAGATACGCAGTATTTT	CASSYSGGRSADTQYF
TRBV12-3/TRBV12-4	many	13	TRBJ2-7	TRBD1	TGTGCCAGCAGTTTTGGGACAGCTGACGAGCAGTACTTC	CASSFGTADEQYF
TRBV20-1	few	13	TRBJ2-5	.	TGCAGTGCTAGAGGACAGCTAAAAGAGACCCAGTACTTC	CSARGQLKETQYF
TRBV2	few	19	TRBJ2-6	.	TGTGCCAGCAGTTTAAGCTTGGGCAGGGGAGACTCTGGGGCCAACGTCCTGACTTTC	CASSLSLGRGDSGANVLTF
TRBV7-8	.	13	TRBJ2-7	.	TGTGCCAGCAAGACAGGTCGAAGCTACGAGCAGTACTTC	CASKTGRSYEQYF
TRBV4-3	many	14	TRBJ2-1	.	TGCGCCAGCAGCCAACTCCCTAAGGACAATGAGCAGTTCTTC	CASSQLPKDNEQFF
TRBV7-2	few	13	TRBJ1-4	.	TGTGCCAGCAAGGCCTGGAGGGATGAAAAACTGTTTTTT	CASKAWRDEKLFF
TRBV12-3/TRBV12-4	few	15	TRBJ2-3	.	TGTGCCAGTACCCCCCGGGGCGGACTCACAGATACGCAGTATTTT	CASTPRGGLTDTQYF
TRBV3-1	.	16	TRBJ2-5	.	TGTGCCAGCAGCCTCTACGGGGACTCTCAGGGAGAGACCCAGTACTTC	CASSLYGDSQGETQYF
TRBV19	.	13	TRBJ2-3	.	TGTGCCAGTAGTATAGGGACCCCAGATACGCAGTATTTT	CASSIGTPDTQYF
TRBV12-3/TRBV12-4	.	14	TRBJ2-1	TRBD2	TGTGCCAGCAACGCGGGGGGGCGTTCTACTGAGCAGTTCTTC	CASNAGGRSTEQFF
TRBV3-1	.	19	TRBJ2-7	TRBD2	TGTGCCAGCAGCCAACAACCCGGGACTAGCGGGAGGACCTCCTACGAGCAGTACTTC	CASSQQPGTSGRTSYEQYF
TRBV12-3/TRBV12-4	many	14	TRBJ2-5	.	TGTGCCAGCAGTTTAGCGCTTCCGCAAGAGACCCAGTACTTC	CASSLALPQETQYF
TRBV5-6	many	13	TRBJ1-1	.	TGTGCCAGCAGTAACGGGGGGGACACTGAAGCTTTCTTT	CASSNGGDTEAFF
TRBV7-2	few	17	TRBJ2-1	TRBD1	TGTGCCAGCAGCCCAGGAAAGACAGGGGGCAAATCGAATGAGCAGTTCTTC	CASSPGKTGGKSNEQFF
TRBV6-2/TRBV6-3	few	9	TRBJ2-5	.	TGTGCCAGCAGCCCCCCGGAGTACTTC	CASSPPEYF
TRBV20-1	few	13	TRBJ2-3	.	TGCAGTGCCTGGGACGGACCCACAGATACGCAGTATTTT	CSAWDGPTDTQYF
TRBV6-2/TRBV6-3	many	13	TRBJ1-1	.	TGTGCCAGCACACAGGGCTGGGGCACTGAAGCTTTCTTT	CASTQGWGTEAFF
TRBV7-2	.	15	TRBJ2-3	.	TGTGCCAGCAGCTTAACGGGGGCAGAGGCAGATACGCAGTATTTT	CASSLTGAEADTQYF
TRBV28	few	16	TRBJ1-5	.	TGTGCCAGCCCCCCCACAGGGATTCTTAGCAATCAGCCCCAGCATTTT	CASPPTGILSNQPQHF
TRBV7-2	.	15	TRBJ2-7	TRBD1	TGTGCCAGCAGCCAGGACAGGGCGAACAACTACGAGCAGTACTTC	CASSQDRANNYEQYF
TRBV7-2	many	15	TRBJ1-5	.	TGTGCCAGCAGCTTAGAAGTGGGAGGTAATGGGCCCCAGCATTTT	CASSLEVGGNGPQHF
TRBV7-9	.	12	TRBJ2-7	TRBD1	TGTGCCAGCAGCCCGGACAGGGGCGAGCAGTACTTC	CASSPDRGEQYF
TRBV20-1	.	13	TRBJ2-1	TRBD1	TGCAGTGCCAACACAAGACAGGGAATTGAGCAGTTCTTC	CSANTRQGIEQFF
TRBV20-1	.	15	TRBJ2-7	TRBD2	TGCAGTGCTAGACCGATCGCTAGCGGCCCCTACGAGCAGTACTTC	CSARPIASGPYEQYF
TRBV6-1	many	14	TRBJ2-1	TRBD2	TGTGCCAGCCAAAGTCGGGGGGGCCCTAATGAGCAGTTCTTC	CASQSRGGPNEQFF
TRBV28	few	14	TRBJ2-5	.	TGTGCCAGCAGTTTATGCCTAGTCGGAGAGACCCAGTACTTC	CASSLCLVGETQYF
TRBV29-1	few	11	TRBJ2-3	.	TGCAGCGTTTTCCCCACAGATACGCAGTATTTT	CSVFPTDTQYF
TRBV12-3/TRBV12-4	.	14	TRBJ2-7	TRBD1	TGTGCCAGCAGTTTCGGGACAGGGGTCCACGAGCAGTACTTC	CASSFGTGVHEQYF
TRBV7-9	many	16	TRBJ2-7	TRBD2	TGTGCCAGCAGCTCACTCAGCGGGGGGGCCTCGAACGAGCAGTACTTC	CASSSLSGGASNEQYF
TRBV4-2	.	14	TRBJ2-7	.	TGTGCCAGCAGCCCGGGGCTCCGAGGCTACGAGCAGTACTTC	CASSPGLRGYEQYF
TRBV20-1	.	12	TRBJ2-7	.	TGCAGTGCTAGAGCCAGATACTACGAGCAGTACTTC	CSARARYYEQYF
TRBV5-1	few	15	TRBJ2-7	TRBD1	TGCGCCAGCAGCTTGGGGGGGACAGGGACGAACGAGCAGTACTTC	CASSLGGTGTNEQYF
TRBV19	.	14	TRBJ2-3	.	TGTGCCAGTAGTATAATTGCGAGAGGAGATACGCAGTATTTT	CASSIIARGDTQYF
TRBV5-1	few	14	TRBJ1-1	.	TGCGCCAGCAGACAGGGTTTGGGGAACACTGAAGCTTTCTTT	CASRQGLGNTEAFF
TRBV27	many	15	TRBJ2-7	TRBD1	TGTGCCAGCAGTTCGAACAGGGGGCGCGGCGTCGAGCAGTACTTC	CASSSNRGRGVEQYF
TRBV7-9	.	17	TRBJ2-3	.	TGTGCCAGCAGCGGATCACTAGGGGGTTCCAGCACAGATACGCAGTATTTT	CASSGSLGGSSTDTQYF
TRBV7-3	.	15	TRBJ1-6	.	TGTGCCAGCAGCTCCGGACAGCCCTATAATTCACCCCTCCACTTT	CASSSGQPYNSPLHF